A single sample is the source of the 9 T cell receptor beta chains below, sequenced in a study of blood T cell repertoires in COVID-19. The protocol was immunoSEQ multiplex PCR, while the TCRdb copy is restricted to in-frame clones and leaves out a portion. The table has fewer than 200,000 clones, under 85% seen once; the top ten hold 0.95% to 1.5%. Sequenced sample: peripheral blood. These TCRs come from a man aged 55-75 years who had recovered from COVID-19.

In the case of this clone: This sample also contains other DNA sequences that code for the same CDR3. This sequence joins TRBV2 and TRBJ1-5; 9 positions match TRBD1. With 3 bases clipped from V and 4 bases from J, the junction kept 4 bases outside the gene matches. The CDR3 has 15 residues. Germline-derived CDR1 and CDR2 are SNHLY and FYNNEI. The CDR3 coding sequence is TGTGCCAGCAGTGAGATGGGACAGGGTAATCAGCCCCAGCATTTT. Its protein is CASSEMGQGNQPQHF.

The V and J genes are TRBV10-3 and TRBJ2-3; 9 bases line up with TRBD2. Germline CDR1 is ENHRY and CDR2 is SYGVKD. CDR3 length equals 16 residues. Trimming removed 2 bases from V and 1 base from J; junction bases left unmatched: 4. The CDR3 nucleotides are TGTGCCATCAGTGAGATAGCGGGGGAGGGCACAGATACGCAGTATTTT. Protein sequence: CAISEIAGEGTDTQYF.

The table lists this clone with a few counts. The rearrangement joins TRBV12-3 or TRBV12-4 to TRBJ2-7; D is ambiguous. V was pared by 6 bases and J by 3 bases, with 9 bases between. This CDR3 has 12 amino acids. The DNA for the CDR3 is TGTGCCAGCAGCCCCTCCAGCTACGAGCAGTACTTC. Protein sequence: CASSPSSYEQYF.

The V gene is TRBV5-5, the J gene TRBJ1-2; D possibly corresponds to TRBD1 (6 bases). The CDR3 runs to 15 residues. V gave up 1 base and J gave up 8 bases, with 18 bases separating them. CDR1 and CDR2 (germline): SGHKS, YYEKEE (reference sequence). This chain's CDR3 is CASSLMGRDNGGYTF. The CDR3 DNA reads as TGTGCCAGCAGCTTGATGGGAAGGGACAACGGGGGCTACACCTTC.

The chain has TRBV5-4 and TRBJ2-1; 7 positions match TRBD1. After removal of 4 bases from V and 6 bases from J, the junction contained 4 bases not matched to a gene. Germline CDR1 SGHNT, CDR2 YYREEE (reference sequence). The CDR3 covers 13 residues. CDR3 protein: CASSPGQSNEQFF. The CDR3 nucleotides are TGTGCCAGCAGCCCGGGACAGTCCAATGAGCAGTTCTTC. Looking up the rest from reference TRBV5-4 and TRBJ2-1 gives the full variable domain: ETGVTQSPTHLIKTRGQQVTLRCSSQSGHNTVSWYQQALGQGPQFIFQYYREEENGRGNFPPRFSGLQFPNYSSELNVNALELDDSALYLCASSPGQSNEQFFGPGTRLTVL.

V is TRBV11-3 and J is TRBJ1-1, with 8 bases aligning to TRBD1. The CDR3 spans 17 residues. Germline CDR1 is SGHNT and CDR2 is YENEEA. V lost 3 bases, J lost 1 base, and 10 bases stayed unmatched. The CDR3 spells CASSFAGGDEANTEAFF. CDR3 nucleotide sequence: TGTGCCAGCAGCTTCGCAGGGGGCGATGAGGCGAACACTGAAGCTTTCTTT.

The chain employs TRBV25-1 and TRBJ1-5; TRBD1 is a possible D gene (6 bases). The V end lost 5 bases, the J end lost 6 bases, and 11 bases lay between the germline ends. This CDR3 has 13 residues. The germline gives CDR1 MGHDK, CDR2 SYGVNS. The CDR3 reads CASSPGGGQPQHF. The CDR3 region has the DNA TGTGCCAGCAGTCCGGGAGGGGGTCAGCCCCAGCATTTT.

The CDR3 loop is CASSYSGTGGLEQYF. The CDR3 nucleotides read TGTGCCAGCAGTTACTCCGGGACAGGGGGTCTCGAGCAGTACTTC. The chain combines TRBV6-5 with TRBJ2-7, with 11 nucleotides matching TRBD1. With V trimmed by 0 bases and J by 6 bases, 4 bases remained unmatched. Germline V gene sequence: CDR1 MNHEY, CDR2 SVGAGI. The CDR3 consists of 15 residues.

This chain joins TRBV6-2 or TRBV6-3 and TRBJ2-3, with 9 positions matching TRBD2. This CDR3 is built from 15 residues. V dropped 4 bases and J dropped 5; count of bases not matched to a gene: 7. Germline lookup yields CDR1 MNHEY and CDR2 SVGEGT. Here the CDR3 reads CASSWRGGARDTQYF. The CDR3 DNA follows: TGTGCCAGCAGTTGGCGCGGGGGGGCTCGAGATACGCAGTATTTT.